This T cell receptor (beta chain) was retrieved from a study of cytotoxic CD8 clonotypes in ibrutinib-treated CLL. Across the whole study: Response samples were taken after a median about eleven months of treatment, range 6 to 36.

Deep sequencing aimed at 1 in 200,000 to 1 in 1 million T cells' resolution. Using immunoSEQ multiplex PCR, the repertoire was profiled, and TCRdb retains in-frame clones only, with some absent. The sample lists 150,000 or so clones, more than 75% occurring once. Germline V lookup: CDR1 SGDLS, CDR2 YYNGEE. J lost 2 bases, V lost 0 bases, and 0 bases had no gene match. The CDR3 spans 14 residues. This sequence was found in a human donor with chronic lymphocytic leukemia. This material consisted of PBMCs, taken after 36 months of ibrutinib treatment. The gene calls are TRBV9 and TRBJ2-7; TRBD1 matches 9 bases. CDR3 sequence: CASSVGTGAYEQYF. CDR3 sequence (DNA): TGTGCCAGCAGCGTAGGGACAGGGGCCTACGAGCAGTACTTC.